This T cell receptor beta chain originates from a study of spatial heterogeneity in lung cancer. Background on the study: Raw-read counts averaged over ten per unique TCR and UMI combination.

TCRdb fed the 5' RACE reads into MiXCR, producing one record per CDR3 protein. The data contain over a thousand distinct CDR3 sequences, 16% of them seen just once; the ten biggest clones take up about 29%. General study findings and limits: It was found that expanded intratumoral alpha and beta TCR counts tracked tumor mutation counts.

From germline, CDR1 is SGHRS and CDR2 YFSETQ. Trimming removed 3 bases from V and 6 bases from J; junction bases left unmatched: 8. The CDR3 spans 16 residues. This clonotype was counted once. Its antigen remains unidentified. Time point noted: sample taken at primary tumor resection. There were 72 donors, all of them untreated patients with early-stage non-small cell lung cancer. TCRs were sequenced from unsorted whole RNA of tumor, nontumor lung or PBMC. The receptor was isolated from a female donor with early-stage non-small cell lung cancer. The chain recombines TRBV5-1 with TRBJ2-1, with 11 bases matching TRBD2. The sequences come from lung tumor tissue, collected at surgery. CDR3 bases: TGCGCCAGCAGCTCAATAGCCACTAGCGGGGGCAATGAGCAGTTCTTC. Encoded protein: CASSSIATSGGNEQFF.